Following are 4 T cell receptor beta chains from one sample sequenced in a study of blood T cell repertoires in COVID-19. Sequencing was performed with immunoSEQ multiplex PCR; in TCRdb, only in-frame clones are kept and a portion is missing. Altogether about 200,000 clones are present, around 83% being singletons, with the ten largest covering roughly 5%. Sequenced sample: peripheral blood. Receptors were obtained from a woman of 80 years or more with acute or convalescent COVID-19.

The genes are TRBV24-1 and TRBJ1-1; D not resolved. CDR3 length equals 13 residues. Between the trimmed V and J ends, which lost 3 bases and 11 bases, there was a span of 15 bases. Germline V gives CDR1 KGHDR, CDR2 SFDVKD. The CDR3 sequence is CATSDPWGGSAFF. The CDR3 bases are TGTGCCACCAGTGATCCGTGGGGAGGGTCGGCTTTCTTT.

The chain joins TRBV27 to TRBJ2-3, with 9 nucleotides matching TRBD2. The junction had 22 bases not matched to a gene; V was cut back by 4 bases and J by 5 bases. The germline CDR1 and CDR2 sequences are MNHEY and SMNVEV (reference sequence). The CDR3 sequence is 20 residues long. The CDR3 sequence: CASSSRHSGGRAVARDTQYF. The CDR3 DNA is TGTGCCAGCAGTTCCCGCCATTCGGGCGGGAGGGCCGTGGCGAGAGATACGCAGTATTTT.

This CDR3 reads CASSSLEAGFTDTQYF. CDR3 DNA sequence: TGTGCCAGCAGTTCTCTAGAGGCGGGTTTCACAGATACGCAGTATTTT. The rearrangement joins TRBV7-2 to TRBJ2-3, with a weak D call TRBD2 (5 bases). The CDR3 consists of 16 residues. The V gene's germline CDR1 is SGHTA and CDR2 FQGNSA. Trimming took off 6 bases at V and 2 bases at J, with 18 bases between the two ends.

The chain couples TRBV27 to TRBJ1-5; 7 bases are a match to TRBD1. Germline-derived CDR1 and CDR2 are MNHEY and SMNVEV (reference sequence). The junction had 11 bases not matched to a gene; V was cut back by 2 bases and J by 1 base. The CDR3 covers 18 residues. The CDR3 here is CASSLRVGQDRSNQPQHF. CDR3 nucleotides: TGTGCCAGCAGTTTAAGGGTAGGTCAGGACAGGAGCAATCAGCCCCAGCATTTT.